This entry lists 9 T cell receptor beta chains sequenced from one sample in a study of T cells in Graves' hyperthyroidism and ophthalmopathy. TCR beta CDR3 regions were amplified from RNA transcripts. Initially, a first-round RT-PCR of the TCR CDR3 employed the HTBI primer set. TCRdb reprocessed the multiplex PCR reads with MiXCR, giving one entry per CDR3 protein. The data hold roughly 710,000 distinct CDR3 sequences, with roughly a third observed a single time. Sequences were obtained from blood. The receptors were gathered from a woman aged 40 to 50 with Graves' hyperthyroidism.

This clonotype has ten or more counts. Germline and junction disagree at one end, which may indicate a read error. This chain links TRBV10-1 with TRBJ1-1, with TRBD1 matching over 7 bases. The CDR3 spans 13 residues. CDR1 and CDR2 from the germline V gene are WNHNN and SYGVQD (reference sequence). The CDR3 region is CASRGQLNTEAFF. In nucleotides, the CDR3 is TGTGCCAGCAGGGGACAGTTGAACACTGAAGCTTTCTTT.

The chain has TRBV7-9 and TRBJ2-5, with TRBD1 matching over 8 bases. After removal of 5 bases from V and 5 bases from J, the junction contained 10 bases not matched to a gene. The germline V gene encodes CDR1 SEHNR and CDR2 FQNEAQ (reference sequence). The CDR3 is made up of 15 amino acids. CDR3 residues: CASSPGQVGLETQYF. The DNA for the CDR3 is TGTGCCAGCAGCCCGGGACAGGTGGGCTTGGAGACCCAGTACTTC.

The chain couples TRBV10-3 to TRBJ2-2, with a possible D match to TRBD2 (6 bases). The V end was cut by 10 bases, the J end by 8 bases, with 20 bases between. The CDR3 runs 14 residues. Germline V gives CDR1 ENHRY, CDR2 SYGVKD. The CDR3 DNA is TGTGCCAGCAGCCCACGGGGGTCAGCGGGGGAGCTGTTTTTT. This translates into CASSPRGSAGELFF.

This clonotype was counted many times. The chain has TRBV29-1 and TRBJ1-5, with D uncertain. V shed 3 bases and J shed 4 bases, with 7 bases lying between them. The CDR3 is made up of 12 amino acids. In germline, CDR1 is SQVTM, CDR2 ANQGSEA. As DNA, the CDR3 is TGCAGCGTTGAGGCGGAGAATCAGCCCCAGCATTTT. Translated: CSVEAENQPQHF. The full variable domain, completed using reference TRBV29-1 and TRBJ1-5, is SAVISQKPSRDICQRGTSLTIQCQVDSQVTMMFWYRQQPGQSLTLIATANQGSEATYESGFVIDKFPISRPNLTFSTLTVSNMSPEDSSIYLCSVEAENQPQHFGDGTRLSIL.

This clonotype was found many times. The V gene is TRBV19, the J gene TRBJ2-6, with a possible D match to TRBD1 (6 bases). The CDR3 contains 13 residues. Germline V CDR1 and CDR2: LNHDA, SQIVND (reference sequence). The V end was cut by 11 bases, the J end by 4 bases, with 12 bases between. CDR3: CAASGTGANVLTF. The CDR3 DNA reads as TGTGCCGCCTCAGGGACAGGGGCCAACGTCCTGACTTTC. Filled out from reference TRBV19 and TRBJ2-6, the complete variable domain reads DGGITQSPKYLFRKEGQNVTLSCEQNLNHDAMYWYRQDPGQGLRLIYYSQIVNDFQKGDIAEGYSVSREKKESFPLTVTSAQKNPTAFYLCAASGTGANVLTFGAGSRLTVL.

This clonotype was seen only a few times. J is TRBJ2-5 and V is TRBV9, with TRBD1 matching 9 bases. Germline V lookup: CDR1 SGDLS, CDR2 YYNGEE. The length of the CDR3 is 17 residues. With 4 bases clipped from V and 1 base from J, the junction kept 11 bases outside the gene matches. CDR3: CASSRLRDRVFQETQYF. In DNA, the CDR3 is TGTGCCAGCAGCCGACTCCGGGACAGGGTGTTCCAAGAGACCCAGTACTTC.

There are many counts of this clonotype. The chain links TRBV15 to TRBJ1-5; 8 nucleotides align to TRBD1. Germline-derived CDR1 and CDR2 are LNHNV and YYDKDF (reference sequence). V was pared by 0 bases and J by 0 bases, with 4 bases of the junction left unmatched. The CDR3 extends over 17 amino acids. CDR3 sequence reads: CATSRDGGQDSNQPQHF. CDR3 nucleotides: TGTGCCACCAGCAGAGATGGGGGACAGGATAGCAATCAGCCCCAGCATTTT.

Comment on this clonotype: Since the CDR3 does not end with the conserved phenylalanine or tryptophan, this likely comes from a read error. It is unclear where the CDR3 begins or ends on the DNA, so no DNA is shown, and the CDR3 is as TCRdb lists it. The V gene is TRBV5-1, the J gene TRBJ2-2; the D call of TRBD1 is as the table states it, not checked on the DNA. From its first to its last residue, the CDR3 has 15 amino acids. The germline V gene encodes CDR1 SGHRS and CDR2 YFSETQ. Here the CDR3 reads CASRAGTGNTGELFA.

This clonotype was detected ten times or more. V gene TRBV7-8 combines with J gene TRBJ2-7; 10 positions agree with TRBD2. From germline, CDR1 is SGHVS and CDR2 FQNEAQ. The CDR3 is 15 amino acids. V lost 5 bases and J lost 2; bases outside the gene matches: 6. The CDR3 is CASSRLTSGPYEQYF. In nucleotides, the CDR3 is TGTGCCAGCAGCCGATTGACTAGCGGGCCCTACGAGCAGTACTTC.